This TCR beta chain was obtained from a study of breast tumors, draining lymph nodes, adjacent tissues. Study conclusions and caveats: Tumor TCR diversity was below lymph nodes but above nontumor tissue. Data fit most tumor T cells coming from lymph node, expanding in tumor. That most tumor T cells come from lymph nodes remained unproven.

This clonotype has ten or more counts. The antigen is unknown. TCRdb re-analysed the multiplex PCR reads in MiXCR, keeping a single row per CDR3 protein. The sample carries tens of thousands of distinct CDR3 sequences, under 25% recorded once. CDR3 length: 13 residues. Germline V gene lookup returns CDR1 LNHDA and CDR2 SQIVND (reference sequence). V lost 6 bases, J lost 6 bases, and 12 bases lay in between. This receptor was obtained from a female donor with breast cancer. Some clones in this sample may be carry-over from other donors' samples. Sequenced input: breast tumor tissue. V and J are TRBV19 and TRBJ2-1, with D tentatively TRBD1 (6 bases). CDR3 sequence reads: CASSPGHSNEQFF. The DNA of the CDR3 is TGTGCCAGTAGCCCGGGACATAGCAATGAGCAGTTCTTC. The full variable domain, in which reference TRBV19 and TRBJ2-1 provide the parts outside the CDR3, is DGGITQSPKYLFRKEGQNVTLSCEQNLNHDAMYWYRQDPGQGLRLIYYSQIVNDFQKGDIAEGYSVSREKKESFPLTVTSAQKNPTAFYLCASSPGHSNEQFFGPGTRLTVL.